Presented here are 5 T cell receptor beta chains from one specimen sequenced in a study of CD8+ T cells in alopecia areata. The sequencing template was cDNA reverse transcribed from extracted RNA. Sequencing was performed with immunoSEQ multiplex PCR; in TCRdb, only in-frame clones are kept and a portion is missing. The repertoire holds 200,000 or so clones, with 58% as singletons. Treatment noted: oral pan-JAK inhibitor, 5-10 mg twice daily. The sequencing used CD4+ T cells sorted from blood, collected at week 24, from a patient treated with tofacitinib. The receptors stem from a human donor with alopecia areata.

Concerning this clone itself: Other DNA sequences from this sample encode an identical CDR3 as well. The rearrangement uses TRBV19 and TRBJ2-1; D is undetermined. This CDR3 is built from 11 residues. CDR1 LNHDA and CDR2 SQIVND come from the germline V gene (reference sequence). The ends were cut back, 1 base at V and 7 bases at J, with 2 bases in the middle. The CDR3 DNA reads TGTGCCAGTAGTATAGGAAATGAGCAGTTCTTC. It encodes CASSIGNEQFF.

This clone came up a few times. The CDR3 protein is CASSESGRNGYTF. The DNA of the CDR3 is TGTGCCAGCAGCGAGTCGGGGCGAAATGGCTACACCTTC. The chain has TRBV28 and TRBJ1-2; D perhaps matches TRBD1 (5 bases). This CDR3 contains 13 residues. Germline V CDR1 and CDR2: MDHEN, SYDVKM. V was cut by 6 bases and J by 6 bases, with 14 bases left in between.

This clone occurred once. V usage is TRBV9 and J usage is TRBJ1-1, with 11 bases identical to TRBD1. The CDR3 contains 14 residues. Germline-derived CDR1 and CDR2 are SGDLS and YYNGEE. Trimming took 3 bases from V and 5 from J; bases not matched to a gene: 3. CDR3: CASSAGQGDTEAFF. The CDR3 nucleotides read TGTGCCAGCAGCGCGGGACAGGGGGATACTGAAGCTTTCTTT.

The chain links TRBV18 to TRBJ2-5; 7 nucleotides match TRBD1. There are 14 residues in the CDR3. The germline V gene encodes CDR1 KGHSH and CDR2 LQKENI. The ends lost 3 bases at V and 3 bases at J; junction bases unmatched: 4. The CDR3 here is CASSPAGGEETQYF. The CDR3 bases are TGTGCCAGCTCACCGGCAGGGGGTGAAGAGACCCAGTACTTC.

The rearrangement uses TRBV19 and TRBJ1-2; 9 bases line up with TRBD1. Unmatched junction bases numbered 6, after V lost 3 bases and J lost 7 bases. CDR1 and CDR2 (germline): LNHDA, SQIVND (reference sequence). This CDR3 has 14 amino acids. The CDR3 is CASSMPGQGIGYTF. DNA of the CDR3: TGTGCCAGTAGTATGCCGGGACAGGGAATTGGCTACACCTTC.